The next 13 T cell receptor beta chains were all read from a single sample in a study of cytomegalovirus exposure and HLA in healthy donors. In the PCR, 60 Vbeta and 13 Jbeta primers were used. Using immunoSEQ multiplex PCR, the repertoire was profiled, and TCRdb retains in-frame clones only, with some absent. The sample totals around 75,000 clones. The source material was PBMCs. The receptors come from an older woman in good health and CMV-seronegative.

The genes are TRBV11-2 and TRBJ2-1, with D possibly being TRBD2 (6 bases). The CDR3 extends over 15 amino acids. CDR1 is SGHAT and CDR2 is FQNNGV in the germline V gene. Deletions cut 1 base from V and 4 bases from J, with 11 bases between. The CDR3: CASSLVRGMYNEQFF. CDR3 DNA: TGTGCCAGCAGCTTAGTCCGCGGGATGTACAATGAGCAGTTCTTC.

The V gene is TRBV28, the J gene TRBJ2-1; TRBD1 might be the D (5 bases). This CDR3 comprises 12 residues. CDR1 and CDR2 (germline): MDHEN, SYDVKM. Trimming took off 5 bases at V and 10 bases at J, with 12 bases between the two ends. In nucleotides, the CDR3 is TGTGCCAGCAGTCGCAGGGTAGGGGAGCAGTTCTTC. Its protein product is CASSRRVGEQFF. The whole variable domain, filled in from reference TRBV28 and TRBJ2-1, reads DVKVTQSSRYLVKRTGEKVFLECVQDMDHENMFWYRQDPGLGLRLIYFSYDVKMKEKGDIPEGYSVSREKKERFSLILESASTNQTSMYLCASSRRVGEQFFGPGTRLTVL.

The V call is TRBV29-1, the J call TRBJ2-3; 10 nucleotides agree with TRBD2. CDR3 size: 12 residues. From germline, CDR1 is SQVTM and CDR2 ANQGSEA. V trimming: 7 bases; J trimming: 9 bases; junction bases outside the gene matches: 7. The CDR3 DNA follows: TGCAGCGCGCTAGCGGGAGTGGAGACGCAGTATTTT. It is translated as CSALAGVETQYF.

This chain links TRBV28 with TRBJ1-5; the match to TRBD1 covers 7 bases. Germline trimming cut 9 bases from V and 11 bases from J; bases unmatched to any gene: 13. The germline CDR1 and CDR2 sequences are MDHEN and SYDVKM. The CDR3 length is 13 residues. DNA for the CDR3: TGTGCCAGTCTAACGGGACAGAATAGAGCCCAGCATTTT. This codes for CASLTGQNRAQHF.

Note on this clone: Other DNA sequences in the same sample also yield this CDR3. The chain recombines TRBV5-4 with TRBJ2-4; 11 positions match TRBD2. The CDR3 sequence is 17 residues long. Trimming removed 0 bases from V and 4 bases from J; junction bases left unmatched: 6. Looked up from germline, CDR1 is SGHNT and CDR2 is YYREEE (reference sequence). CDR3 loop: CASSLGGSGRAKNIQYF. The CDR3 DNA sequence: TGTGCCAGCAGCTTGGGGGGTAGCGGGAGGGCTAAAAACATTCAGTACTTC.

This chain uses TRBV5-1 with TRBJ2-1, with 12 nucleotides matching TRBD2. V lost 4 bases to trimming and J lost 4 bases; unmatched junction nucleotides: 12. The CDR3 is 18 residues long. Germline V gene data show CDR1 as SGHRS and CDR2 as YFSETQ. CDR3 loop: CASSGTETSGGTYNEQFF. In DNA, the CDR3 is TGCGCCAGCAGCGGGACTGAGACTAGCGGGGGAACTTACAATGAGCAGTTCTTC.

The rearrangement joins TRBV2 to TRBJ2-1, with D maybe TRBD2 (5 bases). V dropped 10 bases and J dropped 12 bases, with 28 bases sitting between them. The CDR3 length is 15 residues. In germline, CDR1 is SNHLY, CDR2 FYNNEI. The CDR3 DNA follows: TGTGCCACCAAAGATCTAGCAAGTCTTGGCCGCGCGCAGTTCTTC. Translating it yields CATKDLASLGRAQFF.

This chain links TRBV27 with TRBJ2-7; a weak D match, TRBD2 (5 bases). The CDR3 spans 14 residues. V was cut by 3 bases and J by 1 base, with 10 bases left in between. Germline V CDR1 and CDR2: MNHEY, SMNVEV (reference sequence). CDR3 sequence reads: CASSFGRASYEQYF. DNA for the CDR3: TGTGCCAGCAGTTTCGGGCGGGCATCCTACGAGCAGTACTTC.

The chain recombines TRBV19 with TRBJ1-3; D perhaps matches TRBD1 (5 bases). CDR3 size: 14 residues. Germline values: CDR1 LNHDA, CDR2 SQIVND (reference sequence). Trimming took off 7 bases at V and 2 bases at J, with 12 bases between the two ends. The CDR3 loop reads CASTASGAGNTIYF. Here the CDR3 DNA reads TGTGCCAGTACCGCCTCGGGGGCTGGAAACACCATATATTTT. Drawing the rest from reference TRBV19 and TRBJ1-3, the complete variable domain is DGGITQSPKYLFRKEGQNVTLSCEQNLNHDAMYWYRQDPGQGLRLIYYSQIVNDFQKGDIAEGYSVSREKKESFPLTVTSAQKNPTAFYLCASTASGAGNTIYFGEGSWLTVV.

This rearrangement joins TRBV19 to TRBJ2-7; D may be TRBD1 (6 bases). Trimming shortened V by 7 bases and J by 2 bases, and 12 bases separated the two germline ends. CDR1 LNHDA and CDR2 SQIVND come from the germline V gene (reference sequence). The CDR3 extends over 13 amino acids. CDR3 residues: CASIAQGTYEQYF. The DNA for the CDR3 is TGTGCCAGTATAGCCCAGGGGACCTACGAGCAGTACTTC.

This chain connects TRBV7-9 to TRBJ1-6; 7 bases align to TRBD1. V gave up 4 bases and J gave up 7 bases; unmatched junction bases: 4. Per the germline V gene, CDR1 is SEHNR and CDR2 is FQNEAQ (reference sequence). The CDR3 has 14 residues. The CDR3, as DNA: TGTGCCAGCAGCTCCACGGGACAGAATTCACCCCTCCACTTT. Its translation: CASSSTGQNSPLHF. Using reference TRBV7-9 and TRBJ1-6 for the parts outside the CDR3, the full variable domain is DTGVSQNPRHKITKRGQNVTFRCDPISEHNRLYWYRQTLGQGPEFLTYFQNEAQLEKSRLLSDRFSAERPKGSFSTLEIQRTEQGDSAMYLCASSSTGQNSPLHFGNGTRLTVT.

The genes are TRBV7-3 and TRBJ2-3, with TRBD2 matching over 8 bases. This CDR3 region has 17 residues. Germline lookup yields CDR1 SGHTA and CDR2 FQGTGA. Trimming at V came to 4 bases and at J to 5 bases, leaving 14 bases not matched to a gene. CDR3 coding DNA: TGTGCCAGCAGCTCGGGACTAGGGCGAAGTGGGGAAGATACGCAGTATTTT. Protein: CASSSGLGRSGEDTQYF.

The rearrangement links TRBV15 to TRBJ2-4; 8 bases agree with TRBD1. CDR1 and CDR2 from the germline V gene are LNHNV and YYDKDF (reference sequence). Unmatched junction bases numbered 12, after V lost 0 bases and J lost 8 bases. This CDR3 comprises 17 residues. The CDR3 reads CATSREPRTGWRDIQYF. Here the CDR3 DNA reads TGTGCCACCAGCAGAGAACCCCGGACAGGGTGGAGGGACATTCAGTACTTC.